The present T cell receptor (beta chain) was sequenced within a study of neurological immune-mediated disorders. The V and J ends lost 7 bases and 0 bases respectively, with 17 bases between them. The CDR3 sequence is 16 residues long. The cDNA was generated through 5'RACE incorporating 10-nucleotide random UMIs. Per sequencing run, 15-18 subjects together gave over 170 million TCR-beta sequences. TCRdb called the 5' RACE reads again in MiXCR, with one record for every CDR3 protein. The table includes around 44,000 distinct CDR3 sequences, roughly 2.5% detected once. Findings and caveats of the study: The highest TCR clonal expansion occurred in HTLV-1-associated myelopathy; multiple sclerosis fell below healthy controls.

This clonotype was detected ten times or more. Its matching antigen is unknown. 2 million unsorted PBMCs were stored in RNAlater at -80 °C before RNA extraction. The genes are TRBV12-3 or TRBV12-4 and TRBJ2-3, with TRBD1 as a possible D gene (6 bases). The TCR sequence derives from a man under 40 with multiple sclerosis. Sequencing input: PBMCs. The CDR3 DNA reads TGTGCCAGCACCAAAGACAGGACATCTAGCACAGATACGCAGTATTTT. It yields the protein CASTKDRTSSTDTQYF.